Shown below are 9 T cell receptor beta chains from a single sample sequenced in a study of blood T cell repertoires in COVID-19. Some clones are missing from TCRdb's copy, which holds only in-frame ones; the method was immunoSEQ multiplex PCR. The sample carries about 150,000 clones, 80% recorded once. Sample: peripheral blood. Receptor source: a woman between 50 and 59 years old with acute or convalescent COVID-19.

The genes are TRBV4-2 and TRBJ1-2; TRBD1 might be the D (6 bases). V was cut by 0 bases and J by 5 bases, with 25 bases left in between. This CDR3 is 19 amino acids long. Germline CDR1 LGHNA, CDR2 YNFKEQ. In nucleotides, the CDR3 is TGTGCCAGCAGCCAAGATGCGGCGAGACTTGAAGGGGGGGGATATGGCTACACCTTC. It is translated as CASSQDAARLEGGGYGYTF.

The V and J genes are TRBV7-2 and TRBJ1-1; D unresolved. The CDR3 is made up of 11 amino acids. The germline CDR1 and CDR2 sequences are SGHTA and FQGNSA. V was pared by 5 bases and J by 8 bases, with 9 bases between. The CDR3 coding sequence is TGTGCCAGCAGCGCCACAGTAGAAGCTTTCTTT. The encoded protein is CASSATVEAFF.

The rearrangement links TRBV5-4 to TRBJ2-1, with TRBD2 matching over 7 bases. V lost 1 base, J lost 3 bases, and 1 base stayed unmatched. The CDR3 runs 14 residues. CDR1 and CDR2 from the germline V gene are SGHNT and YYREEE (reference sequence). The chain's CDR3 is CASSLRGDYNEQFF. CDR3 bases: TGTGCCAGCAGCTTGCGGGGGGACTACAATGAGCAGTTCTTC.

This chain connects TRBV6-6 to TRBJ1-6; D is unclear. Germline values: CDR1 MNHNY, CDR2 SVGAGI (reference sequence). The CDR3 covers 14 residues. Between the trimmed V and J ends, which lost 5 bases and 5 bases, there was a span of 10 bases. The CDR3 here is CASSPTANNSPLHF. The CDR3 coding sequence is TGTGCCAGCAGTCCAACAGCAAATAATTCACCCCTCCACTTT.

This chain joins TRBV27 and TRBJ1-2; 9 positions match TRBD1. Germline CDR1 reads MNHEY; CDR2 reads SMNVEV (reference sequence). The CDR3 totals 14 residues. With V trimmed by 0 bases and J by 5 bases, 1 base remained unmatched. This CDR3 is CASSLSGTGYGYTF. DNA of the CDR3: TGTGCCAGCAGTTTATCGGGGACAGGGTATGGCTACACCTTC.

This clone occurred a few times. The gene calls are TRBV6-2 or TRBV6-3 and TRBJ1-5; D is ambiguous. The CDR3 sequence is 16 residues long. Per germline, CDR1 MNHEY and CDR2 SVGEGT. Deletions cut 1 base from V and 6 bases from J, with 16 bases between. The DNA of the CDR3 is TGTGCCAGCAGTTACTACCCCGGAGACGCTCGTCAGCCCCAGCATTTT. It codes for CASSYYPGDARQPQHF.

The chain recombines TRBV6-5 with TRBJ1-5, with a weak D call TRBD1 (5 bases). The V gene's germline CDR1 is MNHEY and CDR2 SVGAGI. CDR3 size: 14 residues. V shed 8 bases and J shed 3 bases, with 14 bases lying between them. CDR3 nucleotides: TGTGCCAGCGTTACAGGCCAGGACAATCAGCCCCAGCATTTT. Its protein product is CASVTGQDNQPQHF.

The chain carries TRBV9 and TRBJ1-1, with 7 bases aligning to TRBD1. V was clipped by 3 bases and J by 4 bases; unmatched bases: 6. Germline assignment: CDR1 SGDLS and CDR2 YYNGEE. CDR3 length: 14 residues. The CDR3 region is CASSAQGTGTEAFF. The CDR3 region has the DNA TGTGCCAGCAGCGCACAGGGGACGGGCACTGAAGCTTTCTTT. Drawing the rest from reference TRBV9 and TRBJ1-1, the complete variable domain is DSGVTQTPKHLITATGQRVTLRCSPRSGDLSVYWYQQSLDQGLQFLIQYYNGEERAKGNILERFSAQQFPDLHSELNLSSLELGDSALYFCASSAQGTGTEAFFGQGTRLTVV.

The rearrangement uses TRBV12-3 or TRBV12-4 and TRBJ2-1; no reliable D call. The V end lost 6 bases, the J end lost 4 bases, and 7 bases lay between the germline ends. The CDR3 length is 12 residues. The CDR3, as DNA: TGTGCCAGCAGGCGGCAGTACAATGAGCAGTTCTTC. Its protein product is CASRRQYNEQFF.